One sample yielded the 11 T cell receptor beta chains listed below, sequenced in a study of blood T cell repertoires in COVID-19. Sequencing was performed with immunoSEQ multiplex PCR; in TCRdb, only in-frame clones are kept and a portion is missing. The sample includes fewer than 70,000 clones, approximately 86% of them seen just once. Sequenced material: peripheral blood. The receptors stem from an older woman with acute or convalescent COVID-19.

The chain employs TRBV5-1 and TRBJ1-1; no reliable D call. The CDR3 is made up of 12 amino acids. V was clipped by 4 bases and J by 5 bases, with 9 bases between them. Germline V gives CDR1 SGHRS, CDR2 YFSETQ. The DNA for the CDR3 is TGCGCCAGCAGCACTGCGGGGACTGAAGCTTTCTTT. Protein product: CASSTAGTEAFF.

The chain links TRBV3-1 (or the pseudogene TRBV3-2) to TRBJ1-4; D perhaps matches TRBD1 (6 bases). Germline V gene data show CDR1 as LGHDT and CDR2 as YNNKEL (reference sequence). V lost 3 bases and J lost 8, with 10 bases in between. The length of the CDR3 is 13 residues. The CDR3 coding sequence is TGTGCCAGCAGCCAGGGGGGGCTCGAAAAACTGTTTTTT. This sequence encodes CASSQGGLEKLFF.

The chain recombines TRBV5-1 with TRBJ2-5, with a possible D match to TRBD1 (5 bases). In germline, CDR1 is SGHRS, CDR2 YFSETQ. Trimming removed 2 bases at V and 2 bases at J, with 7 bases between. CDR3 size: 13 residues. In nucleotides, the CDR3 is TGCGCCAGCAGCTTCCGGACACAAGAGACCCAGTACTTC. Its translation: CASSFRTQETQYF.

The V and J genes are TRBV28 and TRBJ1-5; a possible D gene is TRBD1 (5 bases). This CDR3 is built from 14 residues. Germline CDR1 and CDR2: MDHEN and SYDVKM. Trimming stripped 8 bases from V and 3 bases from J, with 14 bases between. The chain's CDR3 is CASCGGRANQPQHF. The CDR3, as DNA: TGTGCCAGCTGCGGGGGGAGGGCCAATCAGCCCCAGCATTTT.

This clone was counted a single time. This chain joins TRBV4-1 and TRBJ1-2, with D hard to call. The CDR3 is 17 amino acids. The germline V gene encodes CDR1 MGHRA and CDR2 YSYEKL. V was cut by 3 bases and J by 8 bases, with 25 bases left in between. The CDR3 loop is CASSQLTLSPEMEGYTF. CDR3 DNA sequence: TGCGCCAGCAGCCAGCTCACACTCAGCCCCGAGATGGAGGGCTACACCTTC.

This chain connects TRBV10-3 to TRBJ1-3; D ambiguous. The CDR3 extends over 14 amino acids. Germline CDR1 reads ENHRY; CDR2 reads SYGVKD. Trimming took off 3 bases at V and 0 bases at J, with 6 bases between the two ends. The CDR3 reads CAISDGSSGNTIYF. The CDR3 DNA reads TGTGCCATCAGTGACGGGAGCTCTGGAAACACCATATATTTT.

The rearrangement uses TRBV2 and TRBJ1-5; D ambiguous. Germline loops: CDR1 SNHLY, CDR2 FYNNEI. The CDR3 totals 15 residues. Trimming took off 1 base at V and 3 bases at J, with 10 bases between the two ends. CDR3 bases: TGTGCCAGCAGTGAAGGGGCGTCCGTCAATCAGCCCCAGCATTTT. Translation gives CASSEGASVNQPQHF. Full variable domain (rest looked up from reference TRBV2 and TRBJ1-5): EPEVTQTPSHQVTQMGQEVILRCVPISNHLYFYWYRQILGQKVEFLVSFYNNEISEKSEIFDDQFSVERPDGSNFTLKIRSTKLEDSAMYFCASSEGASVNQPQHFGDGTRLSIL.

The gene calls are TRBV4-1 and TRBJ1-4; 8 bases are a match to TRBD1. V shed 3 bases, J shed 1 base, and the junction held 22 bases outside the gene matches. This CDR3 region has 22 residues. Germline CDR1 MGHRA, CDR2 YSYEKL. The CDR3 DNA sequence: TGCGCCAGCAGCCACCAAACATCTGATCGGACAGGGATTCTTTTAACTAATGAAAAACTGTTTTTT. It specifies CASSHQTSDRTGILLTNEKLFF.

This rearrangement joins TRBV7-2 to TRBJ2-1; 8 nucleotides line up with TRBD2. V dropped 1 base and J dropped 4; count of bases not matched to a gene: 6. Germline loops: CDR1 SGHTA, CDR2 FQGNSA. The CDR3 loop spans 16 amino acids. The CDR3 DNA is TGTGCCAGCAGCTTAGTAGCGGGGAAAACTTACAATGAGCAGTTCTTC. It translates to CASSLVAGKTYNEQFF.

This clone was recorded a few times. The chain employs TRBV7-6 and TRBJ2-3, with D hard to call. Germline V gene sequence: CDR1 SGHVS, CDR2 FNYEAQ. The CDR3 runs to 13 residues. V lost 1 base and J 6 bases, leaving 8 bases between the germline ends. CDR3 nucleotides: TGTGCCAGCAGCTTAGGGCCCGGGGATACGCAGTATTTT. This gives the protein CASSLGPGDTQYF.

The chain carries TRBV2 and TRBJ2-5; TRBD1 matches 7 bases. The CDR3 has 17 amino acids. From germline, CDR1 is SNHLY and CDR2 FYNNEI. The ends lost 6 bases at V and 3 bases at J; junction bases unmatched: 16. CDR3 residues: CASRKGMTGFMEETQYF. Written as DNA, the CDR3 is TGTGCCAGCAGGAAGGGCATGACAGGGTTCATGGAAGAGACCCAGTACTTC.